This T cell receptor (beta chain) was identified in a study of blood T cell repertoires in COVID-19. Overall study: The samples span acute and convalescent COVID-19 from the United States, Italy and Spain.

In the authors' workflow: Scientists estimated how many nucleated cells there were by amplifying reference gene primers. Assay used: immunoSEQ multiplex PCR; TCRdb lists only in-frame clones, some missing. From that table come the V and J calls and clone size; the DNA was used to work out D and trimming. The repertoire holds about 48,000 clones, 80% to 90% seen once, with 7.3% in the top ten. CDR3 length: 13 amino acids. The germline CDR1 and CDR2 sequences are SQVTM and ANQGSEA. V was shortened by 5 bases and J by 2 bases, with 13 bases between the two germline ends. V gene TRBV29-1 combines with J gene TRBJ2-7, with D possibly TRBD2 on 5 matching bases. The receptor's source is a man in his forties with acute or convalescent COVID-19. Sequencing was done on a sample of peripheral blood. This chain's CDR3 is CSVRSGRAYEQYF. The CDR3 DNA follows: TGCAGCGTTAGGAGCGGCCGAGCCTACGAGCAGTACTTC.